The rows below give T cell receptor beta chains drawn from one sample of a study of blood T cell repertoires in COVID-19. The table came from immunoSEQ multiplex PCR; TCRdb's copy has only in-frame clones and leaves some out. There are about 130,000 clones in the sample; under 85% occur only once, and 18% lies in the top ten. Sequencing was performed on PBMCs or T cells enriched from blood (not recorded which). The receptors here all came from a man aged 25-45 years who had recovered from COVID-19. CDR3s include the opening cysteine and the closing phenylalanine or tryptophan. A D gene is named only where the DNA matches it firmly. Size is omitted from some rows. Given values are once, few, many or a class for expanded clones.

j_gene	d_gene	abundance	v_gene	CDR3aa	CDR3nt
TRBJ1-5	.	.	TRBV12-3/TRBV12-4	CASSFDDGGAQHF	TGTGCCAGCAGTTTCGACGATGGAGGGGCCCAGCATTTT
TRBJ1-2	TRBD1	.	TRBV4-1	CASSQGSDRAYYGYTF	TGCGCCAGCAGCCAAGGCTCGGACAGGGCATACTATGGCTACACCTTC
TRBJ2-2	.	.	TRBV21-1	CASSNPRTGSPNTGELFF	TGTGCCAGCAGCAACCCCCGGACAGGGAGTCCTAACACCGGGGAGCTGTTTTTT
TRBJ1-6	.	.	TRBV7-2	CASASSDRGNNSPLHF	TGTGCCAGCGCCTCGTCGGACCGGGGTAATAATTCACCCCTCCACTTT
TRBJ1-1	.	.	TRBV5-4	CASSLGGGAQNTEAFF	TGTGCCAGCAGCTTGGGGGGCGGAGCCCAGAACACTGAAGCTTTCTTT
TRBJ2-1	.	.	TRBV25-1	CASRSPTYNEQFF	TGTGCCAGCAGGTCCCCCACCTACAATGAGCAGTTCTTC
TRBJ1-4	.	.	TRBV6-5	CASRILGQPGEKLFF	TGTGCCAGCAGGATCCTCGGACAACCTGGTGAAAAACTGTTTTTT
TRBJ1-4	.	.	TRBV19	CASGRSEKLFF	TGTGCCAGTGGGAGAAGTGAAAAACTGTTTTTT
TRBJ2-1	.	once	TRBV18	CASSRSSYNEQFF	TGTGCCAGCTCTCGGAGCTCCTACAATGAGCAGTTCTTC
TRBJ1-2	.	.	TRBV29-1	CSALGGREPNYGYTF	TGCAGCGCCCTCGGCGGGAGGGAACCTAACTATGGCTACACCTTC
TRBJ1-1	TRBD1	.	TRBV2	CASSDRTGGYPEAFF	TGTGCCAGCAGTGACCGGACAGGGGGGTATCCTGAAGCTTTCTTT
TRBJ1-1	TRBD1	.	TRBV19	CASSPGQDLSEAFF	TGTGCCAGTTCCCCGGGACAGGATCTGTCTGAAGCTTTCTTT
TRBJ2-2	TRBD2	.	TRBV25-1	CASSEDRSGRGTGELFF	TGTGCCAGCAGTGAGGATCGTAGCGGGAGGGGGACCGGGGAGCTGTTTTTT
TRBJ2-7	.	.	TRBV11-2	CASSLISAYEQYF	TGTGCCAGCAGCTTAATTTCAGCCTACGAGCAGTACTTC
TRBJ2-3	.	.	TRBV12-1	CASTQGLAGGGGDTQYF	TGTGCCAGCACCCAGGGACTAGCGGGGGGGGGTGGTGATACGCAGTATTTT
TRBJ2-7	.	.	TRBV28	CASSFVPVSYEQYF	TGTGCCAGCAGTTTCGTTCCGGTCTCCTACGAGCAGTACTTC